This TCR beta chain was documented in a study of read filtering for tumor transcriptome and immune sequencing. Study information: Mean patient age was around 66 years, range about 40 to 85; approximately 17 male, some 14 female. R-ISS stage counts were eight or nine for I, about 15 for II, six or seven for III. The study's findings and limits: Dropping single-read clonotypes raised IR-seq and RNA-seq shared-clonotype correlation. The CD138-negative fraction was mixed bone marrow immune cells, not pure T cells.

The table lists this clonotype with many counts. Its specificity is unknown. The CDR3 runs to 15 residues. The germline gives CDR1 MNHEY, CDR2 SVGEGT. V was pared by 2 bases and J by 0 bases, with 8 bases between. Molecular barcoded adaptors covering alpha/delta and beta/gamma chains were used on 400 to 450 ng RNA. TCRdb recomputed calls from the reads with MiXCR, one row per CDR3 protein. The sample comprises 130,000 or so distinct CDR3 sequences, roughly 13% of which are singletons, and about 8.6% rests with the top ten. Material for sequencing was a population of CD138-negative cells sorted from bone marrow. The TCR comes from a donor older than 35 with multiple myeloma. This chain links TRBV6-2 or TRBV6-3 with TRBJ2-4; D uncertain. In DNA form, the CDR3 reads TGTGCCAGCAGTTACAGCAGGCTAGCCAAAAACATTCAGTACTTC. This translates into CASSYSRLAKNIQYF.